This paragraph covers one T cell receptor (beta chain) sequence. Germline V gene sequence: CDR1 SNHLY, CDR2 FYNNEI. This CDR3 has 14 residues. V was pared by 6 bases and J by 2 bases, with 13 bases between. This sample was taken from a study of T cells in Graves' hyperthyroidism and ophthalmopathy. Authors of the study amplified TCR beta CDR3 regions from RNA transcripts. The study used the HTBI primer set for a first-round RT-PCR of the TCR CDR3. TCRdb itself ran the multiplex PCR reads through MiXCR, one entry per CDR3 protein. The sample holds about 510,000 distinct CDR3 sequences, about 45% seen once.

V usage is TRBV2 and J usage is TRBJ1-1, with D maybe TRBD1 (5 bases). The material sequenced was peripheral blood or thyroid tissue (not recorded which). The clonotype originates from an adult woman with Graves' disease, either hyperthyroidism or ophthalmopathy (not recorded which). The CDR3 spells CASSSRAGNTEAFF. CDR3 bases: TGTGCCAGCAGCTCCAGGGCTGGTAACACTGAAGCTTTCTTT.